The 22 T cell receptor beta chains in this list originate from one sample, sequenced in a study of T-cell reconstitution after alpha-beta-depleted transplantation in children. As it was prepared, the TCRbeta library received unique molecular identifiers. TCRdb redid the calling of the PCR reads with MiXCR, one entry per CDR3 protein. The sample shows about 980,000 distinct CDR3 sequences, about 31% of them seen only once. Source: PBMCs, mostly from graft donor cells, taken 360 days after TCRalphabeta/CD19-depleted stem cell transplant. These receptor sequences come from a boy under three years old who had a stem cell transplant for SCID, so the T cells may come from the graft donor.

This clonotype has a count of ten or more. The chain carries TRBV6-1 and TRBJ2-5; unclear D gene. Between the trimmed V and J ends, which lost 6 bases and 8 bases, there was a span of 19 bases. The CDR3 runs to 14 residues. Germline V CDR1 and CDR2: MNHNS, SASEGT. The CDR3 DNA follows: TGTGCCAGCAGCCCGTCGGTGGGCAAGATCACCCAGTACTTC. Translation: CASSPSVGKITQYF.

This clonotype was seen a handful of times. The J gene is TRBJ2-7, the V gene TRBV20-1; a weak D match, TRBD2 (7 bases). The CDR3 extends over 13 amino acids. Trimming stripped 0 bases from V and 3 bases from J, with 9 bases between. Germline CDR1 and CDR2: DFQATT and SNEGSKA (reference sequence). Here the CDR3 DNA reads TGCAGTGCTAGAGATAGGGGGGGCTACGAGCAGTACTTC. This translates into CSARDRGGYEQYF.

The gene calls are TRBV20-1 and TRBJ1-5, with 9 bases identical to TRBD1. J gave up 6 bases and V 3 bases, and 3 bases lay outside the gene matches. The length of the CDR3 is 13 residues. CDR1 DFQATT and CDR2 SNEGSKA come from the germline V gene (reference sequence). The CDR3 DNA reads as TGCAGTGCTAGTGGGACAGGGATTCAGCCCCAGCATTTT. Translation: CSASGTGIQPQHF.

This chain connects TRBV24-1 to TRBJ2-1, with D tentatively TRBD2 (6 bases). The V gene's germline CDR1 is KGHDR and CDR2 SFDVKD. V was clipped by 5 bases and J by 5 bases, with 15 bases between them. The CDR3 is made up of 15 amino acids. Here the CDR3 reads CATSAPGLTDNEQFF. The CDR3 region has the DNA TGTGCCACCAGTGCCCCAGGACTAACCGACAATGAGCAGTTCTTC.

Only a few counts were recorded for this clonotype. The rearrangement joins TRBV24-1 to TRBJ2-1, with 8 bases identical to TRBD1. The ends lost 4 bases at V and 12 bases at J; junction bases unmatched: 4. This CDR3 has 12 residues. CDR1 is KGHDR and CDR2 is SFDVKD in the germline V gene. For the CDR3, the DNA is TGTGCCACCAGTGAAACTGGACAGGGGCAGTTCTTC. Translation gives CATSETGQGQFF.

This clonotype was counted many times. This rearrangement joins TRBV10-3 to TRBJ2-1; TRBD2 matches at 9 bases. The CDR3 sequence is 15 residues long. Per the germline V gene, CDR1 is ENHRY and CDR2 is SYGVKD. V lost 4 bases to trimming and J lost 0 bases; unmatched junction nucleotides: 1. As DNA, the CDR3 is TGTGCCATCAGTGTAGCGGGGGACTCCTACAATGAGCAGTTCTTC. This sequence encodes CAISVAGDSYNEQFF.

The CDR3 loop reads CASSYNQEYYEQYF. The CDR3 DNA sequence: TGTGCCAGCAGTTACAATCAGGAGTACTACGAGCAGTACTTC. The V and J genes are TRBV6-5 and TRBJ2-7, with no clear D. The CDR3 totals 14 residues. In germline, CDR1 is MNHEY, CDR2 SVGAGI. Deletions cut 2 bases from V and 3 bases from J, with 11 bases between.

CDR3 coding DNA: TGTGCCAGCAGTTGGGAGCTAGCGGGGGGGCCGGCGGGGGAGACCCAGTACTTC. Protein: CASSWELAGGPAGETQYF. The chain uses TRBV6-5 and TRBJ2-5, with 12 bases fitting TRBD2. The CDR3 is 18 residues long. Germline trimming cut 4 bases from V and 5 bases from J; bases unmatched to any gene: 14. Looked up from germline, CDR1 is MNHEY and CDR2 is SVGAGI.

This clonotype appeared a few times. This sequence joins TRBV7-2 and TRBJ2-1; 12 bases match TRBD1. Germline V gene data show CDR1 as SGHTA and CDR2 as FQGNSA. J lost 8 bases, V lost 5 bases, and 10 bases had no gene match. CDR3 length: 16 amino acids. The CDR3 reads CASSRTGTGGAHEQFF. The CDR3 DNA is TGTGCCAGCAGCAGAACCGGGACAGGGGGCGCACATGAGCAGTTCTTC.

The chain carries TRBV4-3 and TRBJ1-5; D is possibly TRBD1 (6 bases). Germline V gene sequence: CDR1 LGHNA, CDR2 YSLEER. CDR3 size: 17 residues. V was trimmed by 2 bases and J by 3 bases, leaving 17 bases between them. CDR3 loop: CASSQLWGRGSNQPQHF. As DNA, the CDR3 is TGCGCCAGCAGCCAATTATGGGGCAGGGGATCCAATCAGCCCCAGCATTTT.

The chain carries TRBV11-2 and TRBJ2-5, with TRBD1 as a possible D gene (5 bases). Deletions cut 1 base from V and 5 bases from J, with 23 bases between. The CDR3 is 18 amino acids. Germline-derived CDR1 and CDR2 are SGHAT and FQNNGV. In DNA form, the CDR3 reads TGTGCCAGCAGCTTAGTAGGGGAAGGTGGGGCCTTTGGGGAGACCCAGTACTTC. The encoded protein is CASSLVGEGGAFGETQYF.

This clonotype was observed a few times. The chain combines TRBV12-3 or TRBV12-4 with TRBJ2-6; unclear D gene. The CDR3 loop spans 17 amino acids. V was shortened by 5 bases and J by 0 bases, with 14 bases between the two germline ends. In DNA, the CDR3 is TGTGCCAGCAGTCCCAGCCTACAGAGCTCTGGGGCCAACGTCCTGACTTTC. It codes for CASSPSLQSSGANVLTF.

V is TRBV9 and J is TRBJ2-3; D uncertain. Per germline, CDR1 SGDLS and CDR2 YYNGEE. Trimming removed 0 bases at V and 2 bases at J, with 13 bases between. The CDR3 extends over 16 amino acids. CDR3 coding DNA: TGTGCCAGCAGCGTAGTAGGCCAGACGAACACAGATACGCAGTATTTT. Translation: CASSVVGQTNTDTQYF.

This clonotype turned up a few times. The chain links TRBV4-3 to TRBJ2-2, with 7 bases aligning to TRBD1. Germline CDR1 LGHNA, CDR2 YSLEER. CDR3 length: 19 amino acids. Germline trimming cut 0 bases from V and 0 bases from J; bases unmatched to any gene: 10. The CDR3 nucleotides read TGCGCCAGCAGCCAAGATTTCTCCTGGGACAGCTCGAACACCGGGGAGCTGTTTTTT. Protein product: CASSQDFSWDSSNTGELFF.

This clonotype was seen a handful of times. The chain is built from TRBV7-8 and TRBJ2-1; tentatively, D is TRBD1 (6 bases). The CDR3 sequence is 13 residues long. Trimming removed 5 bases from V and 8 bases from J, with 13 bases in between. CDR1 SGHVS and CDR2 FQNEAQ come from the germline V gene. The DNA for the CDR3 is TGTGCCAGCAGCCGAACAGGGAGCCATGAGCAGTTCTTC. Residues: CASSRTGSHEQFF.

This clonotype was observed a handful of times. This chain uses TRBV5-5 with TRBJ1-1; D uncertain. The CDR3 consists of 13 residues. Per the germline V gene, CDR1 is SGHKS and CDR2 is YYEKEE (reference sequence). The V end lost 7 bases, the J end lost 5 bases, and 15 bases lay between the germline ends. Written as DNA, the CDR3 is TGTGCCAGCGGGTGGACTGGGGAGACTGAAGCTTTCTTT. Its translation is CASGWTGETEAFF.

This clonotype has only a few counts. This chain uses TRBV11-1 with TRBJ1-3; 8 nucleotides line up with TRBD1. With 5 bases clipped from V and 3 bases from J, the junction kept 21 bases outside the gene matches. The CDR3 is 20 amino acids. The V gene's germline CDR1 is SGHAT and CDR2 FQDESV (reference sequence). CDR3 region: CASSLIYPIGQGANGNTIYF. CDR3 nucleotides: TGTGCCAGCAGCCTCATATACCCAATCGGGCAGGGGGCAAATGGAAACACCATATATTTT.

This clonotype has a handful of counts. The chain uses TRBV5-1 and TRBJ2-1; the D call may be TRBD1 or TRBD2 (5 bases each). The V end was cut by 3 bases, the J end by 8 bases, with 18 bases between. Germline CDR1 SGHRS, CDR2 YFSETQ. The CDR3 is 15 amino acids. CDR3 amino acids: CASSSAGTYGHEQFF. CDR3 coding DNA: TGCGCCAGCAGCTCCGCCGGGACGTACGGCCATGAGCAGTTCTTC.

V and J are TRBV12-3 or TRBV12-4 and TRBJ1-5; 8 positions match TRBD1. CDR3 length: 14 amino acids. The junction had 7 bases not matched to a gene; V was cut back by 3 bases and J by 9 bases. The CDR3 sequence is CASSLGRGRGPQHF. The DNA of the CDR3 is TGTGCCAGCAGTTTGGGCAGGGGGCGTGGGCCCCAGCATTTT.

The chain uses TRBV7-2 and TRBJ1-1; D is perhaps TRBD1 (6 bases). V lost 2 bases and J lost 7, with 17 bases in between. The CDR3 is 15 amino acids. The germline V gene has CDR1 SGHTA and CDR2 FQGNSA. DNA for the CDR3: TGTGCCAGCAGCTTAACGAGGGGGTGGCAGAGTGAAGCTTTCTTT. Translated, it gives CASSLTRGWQSEAFF.

The chain employs TRBV2 and TRBJ2-3, with a tentative D call TRBD2 (5 bases). V lost 8 bases and J 2 bases, leaving 14 bases between the germline ends. The length of the CDR3 is 14 residues. CDR1 SNHLY and CDR2 FYNNEI come from the germline V gene. The CDR3: CASGSRSATDTQYF. The CDR3 bases are TGTGCCAGCGGGAGCAGGTCCGCCACAGATACGCAGTATTTT.

The rearrangement links TRBV6-1 to TRBJ1-1; TRBD1 is a possible D gene (5 bases). Germline CDR1 and CDR2: MNHNS and SASEGT. V was cut by 8 bases and J by 0 bases, with 10 bases left in between. CDR3 length: 13 residues. CDR3: CASEGVMNTEAFF. The DNA for the CDR3 is TGTGCCAGCGAAGGGGTCATGAACACTGAAGCTTTCTTT.